This TCR beta chain emerged from a study of blood T cell repertoires in COVID-19. Per the original data handling: Estimation of nucleated cell counts relied on the amplification of reference gene primers. Measured with immunoSEQ multiplex PCR; TCRdb has only the in-frame clones, and not every one. V, J and clone size reflect that table, while D and trimming were determined from the DNA. The sample holds about 390,000 clones, around 87% seen once. This clone has just one count. The sequenced sample was peripheral blood. This TCR came from a woman aged 60 to 75 with COVID-19, enrolled during active disease.

The CDR3 nucleotides are TGCAGCGTTGAGGGTCGAGGTGAAAAACTGTTTTTT. Its translation: CSVEGRGEKLFF. The rearrangement uses TRBV29-1 and TRBJ1-4; D not certain. V was shortened by 3 bases and J by 7 bases, with 9 bases between the two germline ends. CDR3 length: 12 amino acids. Germline V gives CDR1 SQVTM, CDR2 ANQGSEA.